The 13 T cell receptor beta chains listed next were all sequenced from one sample in a study of shared clonotypes between healthy human individuals. Sequencing was performed with immunoSEQ multiplex PCR; in TCRdb, only in-frame clones are kept and a portion is missing. The table includes under 750,000 clones, around 77% detected once. Sequenced sample: memory CD4+ T cells sorted from blood. Subset noted: CD45RA-negative fraction. The receptor source for this set is a woman in her 30s in good health.

The chain carries TRBV27 and TRBJ1-2, with TRBD1 identical over 8 bases. The CDR3 is 15 amino acids. Germline V gene lookup returns CDR1 MNHEY and CDR2 SMNVEV (reference sequence). After removal of 4 bases from V and 4 bases from J, the junction contained 8 bases not matched to a gene. DNA of the CDR3: TGTGCCAGCAGTTCCAGGACAGGGAGTGCCTATGGCTACACCTTC. The encoded protein is CASSSRTGSAYGYTF.

The chain employs TRBV19 and TRBJ2-7; 8 bases are a match to TRBD2. CDR3 size: 15 residues. With 1 base clipped from V and 0 bases from J, the junction kept 2 bases outside the gene matches. Germline V lookup: CDR1 LNHDA, CDR2 SQIVND (reference sequence). The CDR3 DNA follows: TGTGCCAGTAGTATAGGGAGCGGGAGCTCCTACGAGCAGTACTTC. It is translated as CASSIGSGSSYEQYF.

The rearrangement links TRBV4-1 to TRBJ2-7; 7 nucleotides match TRBD2. Germline values: CDR1 MGHRA, CDR2 YSYEKL. Losses at the gene ends were 3 bases for V and 9 bases for J; bases not matched to a gene: 11. The CDR3 spans 14 residues. The CDR3 here is CASSHTAGDSVQYF. In DNA form, the CDR3 reads TGCGCCAGCAGCCACACGGCGGGGGACTCTGTGCAGTACTTC.

The chain carries TRBV6-1 and TRBJ2-7; D is unresolved. The germline V and J ends were trimmed by 4 bases and 4 bases, with 8 bases remaining between them. This CDR3 has 12 residues. CDR1 is MNHNS and CDR2 is SASEGT in the germline V gene. DNA of the CDR3: TGTGCCAGCAGTGTGTCTAGTTACGAGCAGTACTTC. Residues: CASSVSSYEQYF.

V gene TRBV7-3 combines with J gene TRBJ2-2; 12 nucleotides align to TRBD1. The CDR3 loop spans 17 amino acids. CDR1 is SGHTA and CDR2 is FQGTGA in the germline V gene. V lost 5 bases to trimming and J lost 8 bases; unmatched junction nucleotides: 12. The CDR3 nucleotides read TGTGCCAGCAGCCCCGCTGGGACAGGGGGCGCGGCGGGGGAGCTGTTTTTT. Its protein is CASSPAGTGGAAGELFF.

The sample holds one count of this clone. V gene TRBV19 combines with J gene TRBJ2-1, with a possible D match to TRBD2 (7 bases). CDR1 is LNHDA and CDR2 is SQIVND in the germline V gene (reference sequence). Trimming took off 3 bases at V and 4 bases at J, with 22 bases between the two ends. This CDR3 is 18 amino acids long. The CDR3 here is CASSIGGPRGPPYNEQFF. Here the CDR3 DNA reads TGTGCCAGTAGTATCGGGGGGCCCAGGGGACCTCCTTACAATGAGCAGTTCTTC.

The V call is TRBV5-4, the J call TRBJ2-5; D possibly uses TRBD1 or TRBD2 (5 bases each). Trimming took 0 bases from V and 7 from J, leaving 16 bases between them. The CDR3 spans 15 residues. Germline V gives CDR1 SGHNT, CDR2 YYREEE (reference sequence). CDR3 DNA sequence: TGTGCCAGCAGCTTGGCCTCTCCGGGACGGCGGACCCAGTACTTC. Protein sequence: CASSLASPGRRTQYF.

The table lists this clone with a few counts. The chain carries TRBV18 and TRBJ1-2; D perhaps matches TRBD1 (5 bases). CDR1 and CDR2 from the germline V gene are KGHSH and LQKENI. The length of the CDR3 is 15 residues. Trimming left V 2 bases short and J 7 bases short, with 17 bases between. The CDR3 bases are TGTGCCAGCTCACCAGTCCGGGGGTTCGGACTTGGCTACACCTTC. It is translated as CASSPVRGFGLGYTF.

The chain uses TRBV15 and TRBJ2-4; the match to TRBD2 covers 9 bases. Germline V lookup: CDR1 LNHNV, CDR2 YYDKDF (reference sequence). The J segment lost 0 bases and the V segment lost 5 bases, leaving 8 bases of the junction unmatched. The CDR3 spans 17 residues. The CDR3 protein is CATSPAGGDLAKNIQYF. In DNA, the CDR3 is TGTGCCACCAGCCCGGCGGGAGGGGATTTAGCCAAAAACATTCAGTACTTC.

The chain links TRBV5-1 to TRBJ2-2; unclear D gene. Trimming cost V 4 bases and J 3 bases, with 13 bases left between them. CDR1 and CDR2 from the germline V gene are SGHRS and YFSETQ. CDR3 length equals 15 residues. The CDR3 loop is CASSRSSVDTGELFF. Written as DNA, the CDR3 is TGCGCCAGCAGCCGCTCCAGCGTAGACACCGGGGAGCTGTTTTTT.

This chain joins TRBV19 and TRBJ2-1; 11 nucleotides agree with TRBD1. This CDR3 contains 17 residues. V shed 4 bases and J 4 bases; nucleotides not matched to a gene: 9. From germline, CDR1 is LNHDA and CDR2 SQIVND (reference sequence). DNA of the CDR3: TGTGCCAGTAGTAACCAAAAGGGGACAGGGGGATACAATGAGCAGTTCTTC. Amino acid sequence: CASSNQKGTGGYNEQFF.

The genes are TRBV2 and TRBJ1-1; a weak D match, TRBD1 (6 bases). This CDR3 contains 13 residues. Trimming stripped 8 bases from V and 1 base from J, with 11 bases between. Germline CDR1 and CDR2: SNHLY and FYNNEI. This CDR3 reads CASLGQPNTEAFF. CDR3 coding DNA: TGTGCCAGCCTGGGACAACCGAACACTGAAGCTTTCTTT.

This clone occurred a few times. The chain has TRBV2 and TRBJ1-2; D not resolved. V dropped 4 bases and J dropped 4 bases, with 10 bases sitting between them. CDR3 length equals 13 residues. The germline V gene has CDR1 SNHLY and CDR2 FYNNEI. In DNA, the CDR3 is TGTGCCAGCAGTGGGCAGCCTTCCTATGGCTACACCTTC. This encodes CASSGQPSYGYTF.